The T cell receptor (beta chain) described here comes from a study of long-term antiretroviral therapy in people with HIV (dated by TCRdb to 2022 to 2024). About the full investigation: The earliest samples were collected about a decade before the 2015 WHO recommendation for immediate ART, when ART was typically delayed until CD4 counts fell. This retrospective serial study examined whether starting ART and sustained HIV suppression were associated with changes in the composition and diversity of the TRB repertoire in peripheral blood. A total of 192 cryopreserved PBMC samples were contributed to the cohort by 30 adults with confirmed HIV infection, with samples collected serially over a mean of around 6 years (range 1-12). Of the roughly 32 participants with HIV, 10 to 11 were female. No cross-contamination during QIAcube processing was seen in test extractions of a monoclonal T-cell line run alongside a few dozen polyclonal samples.

The immunoSEQ hsTCRB v3.0 assay was used at survey level resolution for TRB variable region sequencing. The target sequencing depth for TRB was about 40,000-55,000 T-cell genomes per sample. An Illumina MiSeq with a v3 150-cycle kit was used to sequence the pooled TRB libraries. In the paper's pipeline: Repertoire analysis was performed in R inside a reproducible Nextflow workflow that covered QC, data transformation and analysis. LymphoSeq2, an R package for AIRR-Seq data exploration, was used to implement custom analyses. A handful of samples yielding fewer than 5000 total TRB sequences were excluded, leaving over 150 analyzed HIV repertoires. Among the 200 or so HIV repertoires that were kept, around 60 were collected before ART initiation and under 150 were collected after ART initiation. Each repertoire was downsampled to 5000 TRB nucleotide sequences, and summary statistics were averaged across 100 downsampling iterations. TRB sequences were retained for analysis only if CDR3 regions of at least seven amino acids were present. Diversity was assessed using a clonality score derived from Shannon entropy and using the Gini coefficient. In repertoire networks, the top 5000 CDR3 amino acid sequences were linked whenever an edit distance of one separated two sequences. For TRB CDR3 amino acid sequences, GLIPH2 was used to predict antigen specificity groups and MHC restriction. To flag known CMV, EBV, HIV or tissue antigen associations, CDR3 amino acid sequences were matched against VDJdb and McPAS-TCR. Pre-ART, post-ART and control groups were compared with Wilcoxon signed-rank tests and Holm-Bonferroni correction. This is the immuneACCESS table as TCRdb keeps it, with only in-frame sequences that have V and J called. A part of the clones is gone; compared with another copy, unresolved V genes explain less than half, and the rest is unexplained. The V and J calls and the clone size are those of that table, but D and trimming were determined from the DNA. Within this sample are 28,000 or so clones, with approximately 85% of them counted one time only. In total, the top ten clones hold 3.8% of the sample.

The full study reports these points: HIV repertoires had narrower CDR3 length ranges than controls, and the network structure suggested an antigen-experienced repertoire that shifted only slightly toward naive after ART. Inferences about post-ART repertoire changes are limited because no data were available on ART adherence, viral resistance or therapy changes. Unsorted PBMC were profiled instead of sorted CD4+ and CD8+ T cells because pre-ART samples had limited cell numbers. Starting ART was linked to a significant rise in TRB diversity, yet even with long-term ART the diversity remained significantly lower than in transplant donor controls. Expanded TRB clones identified before ART initiation dominated the repertoire at all time points, although this dominance fluctuated and declined in many PLHIV after ART. Samples dated from the mid-2000s to the late 2010s, and the ART regimens used may be less effective than current ones. Limited PBMC availability meant only the TCR beta chain was sequenced, without alpha chain pairing.

The junction carries 13 bases between V and J, which are trimmed by 4 bases and 9 bases respectively. As encoded in the germline V gene, CDR1 is SGHTA while CDR2 is FQGNSA. The cysteine opens and the phenylalanine closes a CDR3 of 13 amino acids. The CDR3 DNA has 39 bases and is translated from base 1. Participants were included only if at least one PBMC sample before ART initiation and at least two post-ART samples were available. Treatment was received in the United States of America by all participants with HIV. Before DNA extraction, cryopreserved samples containing 1-10 million PBMC were thawed and washed. At the time of the earliest PBMC sample for each participant with HIV, ages ranged from about 20 to 54 years. Per participant, PBMC samples came from 1-4 timepoints prior to ART initiation and 2-8 timepoints following ART initiation, for a median of 7 samples. For every participant, serial HIV viral load, CD4+ T-cell count, ART history and demographic data were obtained. Genomic DNA was extracted from unsorted PBMC with a Qiagen kit on a QIAcube, processed in batches of 12 samples.

This clone appeared a single time. Its antigen is still unknown. No base quality information exists; no much larger clone differs at one position. The TCR was taken from a man aged 18 to 29 with HIV. This receptor chain uses TRBV7-2 and TRBJ1-5; perhaps TRBD1 is the D gene, with 5 bases matching. The sample here was unsorted PBMCs, taken 0.8 years before starting antiretroviral therapy. For the CDR3, the sequence is CASSSQVGGPQHF. Read as DNA, the sequence is TGTGCCAGCAGCTCCCAGGTGGGGGGGCCCCAGCATTTT.